The subject of this entry is one T cell receptor (beta chain). Its target is not known. This sample is part of a study of T cells expressing NK-cell markers. TCRdb reprocessed the 5' RACE reads and reports one entry per CDR3 protein, with no DNA. In all, the sample yields more than 400,000 distinct CDR3 sequences. General study points: Where several donors were concerned, these clonotypes also led the CD3+CD56-NKG2C+ fraction.

The CDR3 length is 13 residues. Germline CDR1 reads LGHNA; CDR2 reads YSLEER. Sequencing was performed on blood T cells: a sorted CD56 or NKG2C T cell subset, CD4+ or CD8+ T cells, or bulk PBMC T cells (not recorded which). The V gene is TRBV4-3, the J gene TRBJ1-2; no DNA is available, so the TRBD1 call from TCRdb remains unchecked. The TCR originated in a woman aged 18-70 years in good health. CDR3 sequence: CASSPRQNYGYTF.